This passage covers 20 T cell receptor beta chains from one sample sequenced in a study of low-dose radiotherapy and immunotherapy resistance in tumors. TRAV- and TRBV-specific primers, spanning alpha and beta chains, primed first-strand cDNA. For amplifying TCRs, the PCR ran for approximately 18 cycles with Phusion, which was used together with a constant-region primer and the adapter on the V primers. From the reads, TCRdb called clonotypes with MiXCR, one entry per CDR3 protein. The data contain more than 90,000 distinct CDR3 sequences, around 21% of them singletons. Time point: after trial treatment. Described treatment: LDRT plus nivolumab, ipilimumab, low-dose cyclophosphamide and aspirin (RACIN trial). Source: PBMCs, taken after low-dose radiotherapy plus immunotherapy. Receptor source: a male donor with prostate cancer.

This clonotype was detected many times. The chain is built from TRBV27 and TRBJ1-5; D is unresolved. In germline, CDR1 is MNHEY, CDR2 SMNVEV (reference sequence). The V and J ends lost 5 bases and 3 bases respectively, with 14 bases between them. The CDR3 covers 15 residues. For the CDR3, the DNA is TGTGCCAGCAGTCTAGGGAAGGGTAACAATCAGCCCCAGCATTTT. Its translation is CASSLGKGNNQPQHF.

The chain links TRBV12-3 or TRBV12-4 to TRBJ1-2; 7 nucleotides agree with TRBD1. Losses at the gene ends were 8 bases for V and 9 bases for J; bases not matched to a gene: 12. The CDR3 totals 13 residues. CDR3 protein: CASGPGGGPSYTF. CDR3 coding DNA: TGTGCCAGCGGACCAGGGGGAGGGCCTAGCTACACCTTC.

The table lists this clonotype with many counts. CDR3 in amino acids: CASSLASGGPGSYNEQFF. In nucleotides, the CDR3 is TGCGCCAGCAGCTTGGCTAGCGGGGGGCCCGGCTCCTACAATGAGCAGTTCTTC. The genes are TRBV5-1 and TRBJ2-1; 11 bases map to TRBD2. Trimming at V came to 0 bases and at J to 0 bases, leaving 5 bases not matched to a gene. The CDR3 runs to 18 residues. Germline CDR1 reads SGHRS; CDR2 reads YFSETQ.

This clonotype was counted only a few times. The chain joins TRBV20-1 to TRBJ2-7; a weak D match, TRBD2 (5 bases). Germline V gene lookup returns CDR1 DFQATT and CDR2 SNEGSKA (reference sequence). V lost 6 bases and J 0 bases, leaving 18 bases between the germline ends. This CDR3 has 15 amino acids. As DNA, the CDR3 is TGCAGTGCAAGACCTACACGGGATCCCTCCTACGAGCAGTACTTC. It yields the protein CSARPTRDPSYEQYF.

This clonotype appeared many times. J is TRBJ2-4 and V is TRBV5-4; 7 bases agree with TRBD1. Germline assignment: CDR1 SGHNT and CDR2 YYREEE (reference sequence). The trim removed 1 base at V and 4 bases at J, leaving 2 bases unmatched. The CDR3 covers 14 residues. Here the CDR3 DNA reads TGTGCCAGCAGCTTGTGGGACAGTAAAAACATTCAGTACTTC. Its protein product is CASSLWDSKNIQYF.

The genes are TRBV5-1 and TRBJ2-3; unclear D gene. The CDR3 is 14 amino acids. Looked up from germline, CDR1 is SGHRS and CDR2 is YFSETQ. Trimming removed 2 bases from V and 2 bases from J, with 9 bases in between. The chain's CDR3 is CASSLGWVTDTQYF. The CDR3 DNA is TGCGCCAGCAGCTTAGGATGGGTCACAGATACGCAGTATTTT.

In its sample, this clonotype was seen many times. The gene calls are TRBV3-1 and TRBJ2-7; 13 bases match TRBD2. CDR1 LGHDT and CDR2 YNNKEL come from the germline V gene (reference sequence). The CDR3 is 15 residues long. After removal of 2 bases from V and 5 bases from J, the junction contained 3 bases not matched to a gene. CDR3 protein: CASSQTSGGAHEQYF. The DNA for the CDR3 is TGTGCCAGCAGCCAAACTAGCGGGGGGGCCCACGAGCAGTACTTC.

There are many counts of this clonotype. This rearrangement joins TRBV7-9 to TRBJ2-3, with 12 positions matching TRBD2. CDR3 length: 18 amino acids. V was pared by 1 base and J by 2 bases, with 7 bases of the junction left unmatched. Germline V gives CDR1 SEHNR, CDR2 FQNEAQ (reference sequence). This CDR3 reads CASSLGRTSGVTTDTQYF. The CDR3 DNA is TGTGCCAGCAGCTTAGGTCGGACTAGCGGGGTTACCACAGATACGCAGTATTTT.

The sample holds many counts of this clonotype. This chain joins TRBV12-5 and TRBJ1-2; tentatively, D is TRBD1 (5 bases). V lost 6 bases, J lost 0 bases, and 29 bases lay in between. The germline V gene encodes CDR1 LGHNT and CDR2 FRNRAP. The CDR3 covers 20 residues. CDR3 sequence: CASGTVLWGGAELANYGYTF. Here the CDR3 DNA reads TGTGCTAGTGGAACCGTTTTGTGGGGAGGGGCTGAGTTAGCTAACTATGGCTACACCTTC.

This clonotype was found many times. The V gene is TRBV6-1, the J gene TRBJ2-7; perhaps D is TRBD1 or TRBD2 (6 bases each). V was clipped by 8 bases and J by 1 base, with 15 bases between them. Germline CDR1 MNHNS, CDR2 SASEGT. The CDR3 contains 14 residues. CDR3 sequence: CASRGQRPSYEQYF. In DNA, the CDR3 is TGTGCCAGCCGGGGGCAGCGGCCATCCTACGAGCAGTACTTC.

Ten or more counts support this clonotype. The chain joins TRBV9 to TRBJ1-5; TRBD1 agrees at 7 bases. This CDR3 region has 14 residues. Germline CDR1 and CDR2: SGDLS and YYNGEE. V dropped 2 bases and J dropped 4; count of bases not matched to a gene: 3. The CDR3 reads CASSVGQENQPQHF. The DNA of the CDR3 is TGTGCCAGCAGCGTTGGACAGGAAAATCAGCCCCAGCATTTT.

V gene TRBV9 combines with J gene TRBJ2-4, with TRBD2 identical over 7 bases. J lost 3 bases, V lost 7 bases, and 13 bases had no gene match. CDR1 is SGDLS, CDR2 YYNGEE, per germline. The CDR3 loop spans 16 amino acids. CDR3: CASPPGPGGDKNIQYF. CDR3 in DNA: TGTGCCAGCCCCCCGGGCCCGGGGGGAGACAAAAACATTCAGTACTTC.

The chain combines TRBV7-2 with TRBJ1-1; 8 nucleotides match TRBD1. V was clipped by 2 bases and J by 7 bases; unmatched bases: 6. This CDR3 comprises 14 residues. CDR1 is SGHTA and CDR2 is FQGNSA in the germline V gene. The CDR3 here is CASSLRDRKFEAFF. In nucleotides, the CDR3 is TGTGCCAGCAGCTTAAGGGACAGGAAATTTGAAGCTTTCTTT.

This clonotype was counted at least ten times. The chain is built from TRBV29-1 and TRBJ2-3, with D possibly being TRBD2 (5 bases). The CDR3 consists of 14 residues. CDR1 is SQVTM, CDR2 ANQGSEA, per germline. V was pared by 3 bases and J by 0 bases, with 10 bases between. Here the CDR3 DNA reads TGCAGCGTTGACGGGTCGGGGAGCACAGATACGCAGTATTTT. Its translation: CSVDGSGSTDTQYF.

The chain has TRBV30 and TRBJ2-7, with D possibly being TRBD1 (6 bases). Germline V CDR1 and CDR2: GTSNPN, SVGIG (reference sequence). V shed 4 bases and J shed 0 bases, with 13 bases lying between them. CDR3 length: 14 residues. Written as DNA, the CDR3 is TGTGCCTGGACAGGGGCCGCGAGCTCCTACGAGCAGTACTTC. Translating it yields CAWTGAASSYEQYF.

At least ten counts were recorded for this clonotype. The rearrangement links TRBV5-1 to TRBJ2-3; 9 nucleotides agree with TRBD1. This CDR3 comprises 17 residues. Germline CDR1 reads SGHRS; CDR2 reads YFSETQ. V was clipped by 3 bases and J by 3 bases; unmatched bases: 11. The CDR3 here is CASSWGTGRIVTDTQYF. As DNA, the CDR3 is TGCGCCAGCAGCTGGGGGACAGGGAGGATTGTTACAGATACGCAGTATTTT.

This clonotype has ten or more counts. The V and J genes are TRBV6-2 or TRBV6-3 and TRBJ1-4; 8 positions agree with TRBD1. This CDR3 is built from 13 residues. V trimming: 4 bases; J trimming: 8 bases; junction bases outside the gene matches: 3. Germline V gene sequence: CDR1 MNHEY, CDR2 SVGEGT. CDR3 DNA: TGTGCCAGCAGTTGGACAGGGCCCGAAAAACTGTTTTTT. It translates to CASSWTGPEKLFF.

The sample holds many counts of this clonotype. J is TRBJ2-1 and V is TRBV14; D is perhaps TRBD1 or TRBD2 (6 bases each). This CDR3 has 13 residues. Germline CDR1 SGHDN, CDR2 FVKESK. V lost 4 bases to trimming and J lost 8 bases, with 12 bases between them. The CDR3 loop reads CASSRWGADEQFF. The CDR3 bases are TGTGCCAGCAGCCGCTGGGGGGCCGATGAGCAGTTCTTC.

This clonotype has ten or more counts. The genes are TRBV6-2 or TRBV6-3 and TRBJ1-2; D gene ambiguous. CDR3 length equals 13 residues. The germline V gene encodes CDR1 MNHEY and CDR2 SVGEGT. The ends were cut back, 5 bases at V and 4 bases at J, with 11 bases in the middle. CDR3 DNA: TGTGCCAGCAGTGAGGCGAGGGCCTATGGCTACACCTTC. This sequence encodes CASSEARAYGYTF.

The sample holds many counts of this clonotype. V gene TRBV6-5 combines with J gene TRBJ2-1; D is perhaps TRBD1 (6 bases). The length of the CDR3 is 15 residues. V lost 2 bases to trimming and J lost 8 bases, with 16 bases between them. Germline CDR1 reads MNHEY; CDR2 reads SVGAGI. The CDR3 here is CASSYRAGAEYEQFF. The DNA for the CDR3 is TGTGCCAGCAGTTACAGGGCAGGGGCTGAGTATGAGCAGTTCTTC.